Listed here are 27 T cell receptor beta chains from one sample, sequenced in a study of neurological immune-mediated disorders. MiXCR, run by TCRdb on the 5' RACE reads, gives a single entry per CDR3 protein. The data hold roughly 48,000 distinct CDR3 sequences, with over 4.5% observed a single time. Sequencing used CD4+ T cells from blood. The source of these receptors is a woman aged 18-29 years with multiple sclerosis.

This clonotype was picked up many times. The chain uses TRBV7-2 and TRBJ2-3; 7 bases align to TRBD2. CDR3 length: 16 amino acids. V shed 2 bases, J shed 0 bases, and the junction held 5 bases outside the gene matches. Germline V gene sequence: CDR1 SGHTA, CDR2 FQGNSA. The DNA for the CDR3 is TGTGCCAGCAGCTTAAGGAGCGGGGCTAGCACAGATACGCAGTATTTT. Translation: CASSLRSGASTDTQYF.

This clonotype has at least ten counts. The chain employs TRBV7-9 and TRBJ1-6; no clear D. This CDR3 region has 15 residues. Trimming took off 4 bases at V and 10 bases at J, with 17 bases between the two ends. CDR1 SEHNR and CDR2 FQNEAQ come from the germline V gene (reference sequence). The CDR3 nucleotides are TGTGCCAGCAGCTCGGACGGCCCCGTAACCTCACCCCTCCACTTT. Its protein product is CASSSDGPVTSPLHF.

In its sample, this clonotype was seen many times. J is TRBJ2-3 and V is TRBV3-1; 7 nucleotides agree with TRBD2. The CDR3 sequence is 14 residues long. Germline values: CDR1 LGHDT, CDR2 YNNKEL (reference sequence). Trimming cost V 11 bases and J 0 bases; bases outside gene matches: 8. For the CDR3, the DNA is TGTGCCGCTTCGCGGGGGTTGAGCACAGATACGCAGTATTTT. It codes for CAASRGLSTDTQYF.

In its sample, this clonotype was seen many times. The chain carries TRBV7-2 and TRBJ1-4; D unclear. CDR1 and CDR2 from the germline V gene are SGHTA and FQGNSA. V lost 2 bases and J 5 bases, leaving 0 bases between the germline ends. This CDR3 is built from 11 residues. CDR3 nucleotides: TGTGCCAGCAGCTTAAATGAAAAACTGTTTTTT. Protein: CASSLNEKLFF.

This clonotype was observed at least ten times. This sequence joins TRBV25-1 and TRBJ1-1; no reliable D call. The V end was cut by 5 bases, the J end by 2 bases, with 6 bases between. CDR1 MGHDK and CDR2 SYGVNS come from the germline V gene. This CDR3 spans 12 amino acids. CDR3 region: CASSWGNTEAFF. CDR3 in DNA: TGTGCCAGCAGTTGGGGTAACACTGAAGCTTTCTTT.

In regard to this clonotype: The junction differs from germline at one of its ends, possibly a read error. The V gene is TRBV30, the J gene TRBJ1-1; no clear D. CDR3 length: 11 amino acids. Germline V gene sequence: CDR1 GTSNPN, CDR2 SVGIG (reference sequence). CDR3 sequence reads: CAWGLNTEAFF. CDR3 in DNA: TGTGCCTGGGGACTGAATACTGAAGCTTTCTTT. Combining the CDR3 with reference TRBV30 and TRBJ1-1 gives the whole variable domain SQTIHQWPATLVQPVGSPLSLECTVEGTSNPNLYWYRQAAGRGLQLLFYSVGIGQISSEVPQNLSASRPQDRQFILSSKKLLLSDSGFYLCAWGLNTEAFFGQGTRLTVV.

This clonotype was counted ten times or more. V usage is TRBV27 and J usage is TRBJ2-1; 9 nucleotides align to TRBD1. The V and J ends lost 3 bases and 8 bases, in that order; junction bases with no gene match: 8. The CDR3 length is 15 residues. Germline V gene lookup returns CDR1 MNHEY and CDR2 SMNVEV (reference sequence). The DNA for the CDR3 is TGTGCCAGCAGTTTTAGAGGACAGGGGCATTATGAGCAGTTCTTC. Encoded protein: CASSFRGQGHYEQFF.

This clonotype showed up many times. The V call is TRBV7-9, the J call TRBJ1-1; perhaps TRBD1 as D (5 bases). Trimming cost V 5 bases and J 0 bases, with 19 bases left between them. CDR1 is SEHNR and CDR2 is FQNEAQ in the germline V gene (reference sequence). There are 17 residues in the CDR3. This chain's CDR3 is CASSRFGGNSVNTEAFF. The CDR3, as DNA: TGTGCCAGCAGCCGGTTTGGGGGGAATTCCGTGAACACTGAAGCTTTCTTT.

This clonotype came up many times. The chain couples TRBV10-3 to TRBJ2-2; D ambiguous. V lost 5 bases to trimming and J lost 2 bases, with 0 bases between them. In germline, CDR1 is ENHRY, CDR2 SYGVKD. The CDR3 has 11 residues. DNA for the CDR3: TGTGCCATCAGTAACACCGGGGAGCTGTTTTTT. Protein sequence: CAISNTGELFF.

The table lists this clonotype with many counts. The chain recombines TRBV29-1 with TRBJ2-7; perhaps TRBD1 as D (7 bases). The germline V and J ends were trimmed by 4 bases and 0 bases, with 10 bases remaining between them. This CDR3 contains 13 residues. Germline V gene sequence: CDR1 SQVTM, CDR2 ANQGSEA. CDR3 loop: CSVGQGGSYEQYF. CDR3 nucleotide sequence: TGCAGCGTTGGACAGGGAGGCTCCTACGAGCAGTACTTC.

This clonotype appeared many times. V gene TRBV20-1 combines with J gene TRBJ1-5; 7 nucleotides align to TRBD1. CDR1 is DFQATT and CDR2 is SNEGSKA in the germline V gene (reference sequence). The CDR3 has 15 amino acids. V was clipped by 1 base and J by 4 bases; unmatched bases: 7. The CDR3 region has the DNA TGCAGTGCTAGAGCACGAGGACAGGTGAATCAGCCCCAGCATTTT. It codes for CSARARGQVNQPQHF.

This clonotype was found many times. The chain links TRBV7-3 to TRBJ1-1; D not certain. Trimming left V 6 bases short and J 0 bases short, with 5 bases between. The CDR3 consists of 12 residues. Per the germline V gene, CDR1 is SGHTA and CDR2 is FQGTGA. The CDR3 sequence: CASSGLNTEAFF. The DNA of the CDR3 is TGTGCCAGCAGTGGATTGAACACTGAAGCTTTCTTT.

This clonotype has at least ten counts. CDR3 sequence reads: CASSHSGQTYEQYF. As DNA, the CDR3 is TGTGCCAGCAGCCATTCAGGACAGACCTACGAGCAGTACTTC. The genes are TRBV14 and TRBJ2-7, with D perhaps TRBD1 (6 bases). Trimming left V 3 bases short and J 2 bases short, with 11 bases between. The CDR3 runs 14 residues. Germline CDR1 reads SGHDN; CDR2 reads FVKESK. Complete variable domain (other parts from reference TRBV14 and TRBJ2-7): EAGVTQFPSHSVIEKGQTVTLRCDPISGHDNLYWYRRVMGKEIKFLLHFVKESKQDESGMPNNRFLAERTGGTYSTLKVQPAELEDSGVYFCASSHSGQTYEQYFGPGTRLTVT.

This clonotype was counted many times. V and J are TRBV5-1 and TRBJ1-1, with 10 bases matching TRBD1. V lost 4 bases to trimming and J lost 11 bases; unmatched junction nucleotides: 8. CDR3 length: 13 amino acids. CDR1 is SGHRS, CDR2 YFSETQ, per germline. The CDR3, as DNA: TGCGCCAGCAGCATAGGGACAGGGGAGAAGGCTTTCTTT. Protein: CASSIGTGEKAFF.

This sequence joins TRBV5-1 and TRBJ2-5, with D hard to call. This CDR3 comprises 13 residues. Trimming took off 6 bases at V and 7 bases at J, with 16 bases between the two ends. The germline V gene encodes CDR1 SGHRS and CDR2 YFSETQ. The CDR3 protein is CASNSESPATQYF. The CDR3 DNA sequence: TGCGCCAGCAATAGTGAATCGCCGGCGACCCAGTACTTC.

This clonotype occurred many times. This chain uses TRBV24-1 with TRBJ2-3; D is possibly TRBD2 (6 bases). Trimming took off 3 bases at V and 4 bases at J, with 13 bases between the two ends. The CDR3 is 15 residues long. CDR1 KGHDR and CDR2 SFDVKD come from the germline V gene. CDR3 protein: CATSDPGTPADTQYF. CDR3 sequence (DNA): TGTGCCACCAGTGATCCCGGGACTCCCGCAGATACGCAGTATTTT.

This clonotype was observed many times. The rearrangement links TRBV18 to TRBJ1-2; possible D gene TRBD1, 5 bases. With 6 bases removed from V and 8 bases from J, the gap between germline ends came to 13 bases. From germline, CDR1 is KGHSH and CDR2 LQKENI. This CDR3 has 12 amino acids. DNA of the CDR3: TGTGCCAGCTCGGACCGAGGGGACGGCTACACCTTC. Its protein product is CASSDRGDGYTF.

This clonotype was seen at least ten times. The chain uses TRBV10-3 and TRBJ1-2, with D perhaps matching TRBD1 (6 bases). CDR1 is ENHRY and CDR2 is SYGVKD in the germline V gene. CDR3 length: 13 residues. Trimming took off 10 bases at V and 4 bases at J, with 16 bases between the two ends. The CDR3 reads CATGDTQGYGYTF. The CDR3 region has the DNA TGTGCCACTGGGGACACCCAGGGCTATGGCTACACCTTC.

The rearrangement joins TRBV5-1 to TRBJ2-1; D is perhaps TRBD2 (6 bases). The CDR3 has 15 amino acids. The V end lost 2 bases, the J end lost 2 bases, and 11 bases lay between the germline ends. Looked up from germline, CDR1 is SGHRS and CDR2 is YFSETQ. The CDR3 coding sequence is TGCGCCAGCAGCTTTACCGGGAGTGCCTACAATGAGCAGTTCTTC. This sequence encodes CASSFTGSAYNEQFF.

This clonotype was observed many times. This chain joins TRBV5-1 and TRBJ1-1; D call uncertain. Germline CDR1 SGHRS, CDR2 YFSETQ. V lost 0 bases and J lost 1, with 4 bases in between. This CDR3 is 13 amino acids long. The CDR3 loop is CASSLARNTEAFF. DNA of the CDR3: TGCGCCAGCAGCTTGGCCAGGAACACTGAAGCTTTCTTT.

This clonotype was counted ten times or more. The chain combines TRBV20-1 with TRBJ2-2, with 8 bases fitting TRBD2. This CDR3 contains 15 residues. CDR1 is DFQATT, CDR2 SNEGSKA, per germline (reference sequence). The V and J ends lost 3 bases and 5 bases, in that order; junction bases with no gene match: 8. In DNA form, the CDR3 reads TGCAGTGCTAGGCGAGCGGGAGAAGGTACCGGGGAGCTGTTTTTT. This sequence encodes CSARRAGEGTGELFF.

This clonotype was observed at least ten times. CDR3 coding DNA: TGTGCCAGCAGTTCCAGTCTGGACCCTGAAGCTTTCTTT. This codes for CASSSSLDPEAFF. The chain joins TRBV6-6 to TRBJ1-1; D remains ambiguous. Trimming took off 4 bases at V and 6 bases at J, with 12 bases between the two ends. The CDR3 consists of 13 residues. The V gene's germline CDR1 is MNHNY and CDR2 SVGAGI (reference sequence).

This clonotype has at least ten counts. CDR3 region: CSAPSDYNEQFF. CDR3 coding DNA: TGCAGTGCCCCCTCTGACTACAATGAGCAGTTCTTC. This chain links TRBV20-1 with TRBJ2-1; D is unclear. From germline, CDR1 is DFQATT and CDR2 SNEGSKA (reference sequence). The CDR3 covers 12 residues. Trimming cost V 6 bases and J 3 bases, with 9 bases left between them.

This clonotype was detected ten times or more. The V gene is TRBV10-3, the J gene TRBJ2-7, with 9 bases aligning to TRBD1. CDR1 is ENHRY, CDR2 SYGVKD, per germline. The V segment lost 5 bases and the J segment 7 bases; nucleotides outside the gene matches: 6. This CDR3 has 13 amino acids. In DNA form, the CDR3 reads TGTGCCATCAGTTCGACAGGGGGAGCGGAGCAGTACGTC. Translation: CAISSTGGAEQYV.

This clonotype was counted ten times or more. The genes are TRBV11-2 and TRBJ2-5; 8 nucleotides match TRBD1. CDR3 length: 15 amino acids. Trimming cost V 1 base and J 5 bases; bases outside gene matches: 6. Germline CDR1 and CDR2: SGHAT and FQNNGV. CDR3 loop: CASSLGRRDRETQYF. CDR3 sequence (DNA): TGTGCCAGCAGCTTAGGCCGGCGGGACAGGGAGACCCAGTACTTC.

This clonotype was seen ten or more times. V and J are TRBV10-3 and TRBJ2-7; maybe TRBD1 (5 bases). This CDR3 spans 15 amino acids. Germline-derived CDR1 and CDR2 are ENHRY and SYGVKD. Trimming pared 6 bases from V and 4 bases from J, leaving 19 bases between. Here the CDR3 DNA reads TGTGCCATCAGAAGCGACAGTGCCCTCCGGTACGAGCAGTACTTC. It specifies CAIRSDSALRYEQYF.

This clonotype was seen many times. The chain employs TRBV5-1 and TRBJ2-1; no firm D call. This CDR3 is built from 15 residues. Looked up from germline, CDR1 is SGHRS and CDR2 is YFSETQ. V was pared by 0 bases and J by 10 bases, with 17 bases between. The CDR3 reads CASSLGVGIIGEQFF. DNA for the CDR3: TGCGCCAGCAGCTTGGGGGTGGGGATTATTGGCGAGCAGTTCTTC.